This TCR beta chain was identified in a study of response to subunit inactivated influenza vaccine (dated by TCRdb to 2016 to 2018). The study in broad terms: Deep quantitative profiling of the T cell receptor repertoire was used in the study to follow responses to a trivalent subunit inactivated influenza vaccine. Broader findings and caveats from the paper: The authors suggested that each seasonal influenza vaccination may recruit only a limited number of new T cells.

V is shortened by 7 bases, J by 5 bases, and the region joining them spans 18 bases. The CDR3 has 14 amino acids, counting the end cysteine and phenylalanine. Only the CDR3 part of the read is kept: 42 bases, read in frame from the first base. CDR1 and CDR2 are drawn from the germline V gene: MDHEN, SYDVKM. This clonotype was observed a few times. Which antigen it targets is not known. Base qualities are not recorded, but no much larger clone differs from it by a single base. To prepare the library, RT-PCR was applied. TCRdb shows the sequencer as Illumina HiSeq 2500. TCRdb passed the public sequencing reads through fastp at Q25 and MiXCR, retaining productive beta sequences. Every CDR3 protein is listed once, alongside the most common genes and DNA of its rows. The sample table records around 790,000 distinct CDR3 sequences; roughly 20% of these occur just once. Of the sample, roughly 10% falls within the top ten clones.

This sequence uses TRBV28 and TRBJ2-7; TRBD1 could be the D gene, as 5 bases match. Sample: PBMCs from blood, taken around 5 days after vaccination. This TCR was recovered from a man aged 45-65 years who received an inactivated influenza vaccine. Donor details come from another sample of the same person, matched by shared clones. The sequenced DNA is TGTGCCAGCAAGTCGGCAGGGCTCTACAACGAGCAGTACTTC. It codes for CASKSAGLYNEQYF.